These 9 T cell receptor beta chains originate from one sample sequenced in a study of T cell changes during pregnancy in multiple sclerosis. Method: immunoSEQ multiplex PCR; TCRdb's copy keeps in-frame clones and lacks some. The profile shows 35,000 to 45,000 clones, roughly 90% of them singletons. The sample was peripheral blood, taken in the third trimester of pregnancy. The receptors derive from a female donor in good health, enrolled as a control in a pregnancy study.

V is TRBV28 and J is TRBJ2-2; 9 positions agree with TRBD1. The germline V gene has CDR1 MDHEN and CDR2 SYDVKM. V shed 6 bases and J 7 bases; nucleotides not matched to a gene: 12. The CDR3 has 16 amino acids. In DNA form, the CDR3 reads TGTGCCAGCAGGCAAAGCCCGGGACAGGGTGTCGGGGAGCTGTTTTTT. Amino acid sequence: CASRQSPGQGVGELFF.

The rearrangement joins TRBV30 to TRBJ1-6, with D perhaps matching TRBD1 (5 bases). Germline-derived CDR1 and CDR2 are GTSNPN and SVGIG (reference sequence). CDR3 length equals 14 residues. V was cut by 5 bases and J by 10 bases, with 18 bases left in between. The CDR3, as DNA: TGTGCCTGGGGGTTTGGGGCAGGGAACTCACCCCTCCACTTT. Protein sequence: CAWGFGAGNSPLHF. The full variable domain, with the rest looked up from reference TRBV30 and TRBJ1-6, is SQTIHQWPATLVQPVGSPLSLECTVEGTSNPNLYWYRQAAGRGLQLLFYSVGIGQISSEVPQNLSASRPQDRQFILSSKKLLLSDSGFYLCAWGFGAGNSPLHFGNGTRLTVT.

J is TRBJ2-7 and V is TRBV5-1, with TRBD2 matching 14 bases. The CDR3 sequence is 15 residues long. Germline V gene data show CDR1 as SGHRS and CDR2 as YFSETQ. Trimming at V came to 2 bases and at J to 3 bases, leaving 1 base not matched to a gene. CDR3 sequence: CASSFGTSGGYEQYF. DNA for the CDR3: TGCGCCAGCAGCTTTGGGACTAGCGGGGGCTACGAGCAGTACTTC.

The chain uses TRBV10-3 and TRBJ2-7, with 7 bases that match TRBD2. CDR3 size: 19 residues. The germline V gene has CDR1 ENHRY and CDR2 SYGVKD. With 6 bases clipped from V and 1 base from J, the junction kept 21 bases outside the gene matches. The CDR3 sequence: CAISQSSGTSTPLSYEQYF. CDR3 bases: TGTGCCATCAGCCAGTCTAGCGGCACTTCGACCCCGTTATCCTACGAGCAGTACTTC.

This clone was recorded only once. This rearrangement joins TRBV19 to TRBJ1-3; 8 bases are a match to TRBD1. The CDR3 runs to 18 residues. The germline CDR1 and CDR2 sequences are LNHDA and SQIVND (reference sequence). Trimming removed 3 bases from V and 0 bases from J; junction bases left unmatched: 10. CDR3 sequence reads: CASSIEDRATFSGNTIYF. Written as DNA, the CDR3 is TGTGCCAGTAGTATCGAGGACAGGGCCACCTTCTCTGGAAACACCATATATTTT.

This chain links TRBV6-6 with TRBJ1-1, with D possibly TRBD1 on 5 matching bases. The germline CDR1 and CDR2 sequences are MNHNY and SVGAGI (reference sequence). Trimming cost V 7 bases and J 5 bases, with 23 bases left between them. The CDR3 runs 16 residues. CDR3 DNA: TGTGCCAGCACTTATCCCATGAATATAAGGGGAACTGAAGCTTTCTTT. Amino acid sequence: CASTYPMNIRGTEAFF.

For the CDR3, the DNA is TGTGCCAGCAGCTTGTCTCGGACAGGGAAAGAGACCCAGTACTTC. Encoded protein: CASSLSRTGKETQYF. The rearrangement links TRBV5-6 to TRBJ2-5; 8 nucleotides agree with TRBD1. This CDR3 spans 15 amino acids. CDR1 and CDR2 (germline): SGHDT, YYEEEE. Trimming removed 1 base from V and 3 bases from J; junction bases left unmatched: 5.

The rearrangement joins TRBV29-1 to TRBJ1-2, with 8 nucleotides matching TRBD1. V shed 0 bases and J 3 bases; nucleotides not matched to a gene: 9. CDR1 is SQVTM and CDR2 is ANQGSEA in the germline V gene. The CDR3 consists of 16 residues. The CDR3 sequence is CSVEDGTGGIYYGYTF. The DNA of the CDR3 is TGCAGCGTTGAAGATGGTACAGGGGGGATATACTATGGCTACACCTTC.

The gene calls are TRBV27 and TRBJ2-1; tentative D call: TRBD1 (5 bases). This CDR3 has 13 residues. CDR1 is MNHEY, CDR2 SMNVEV, per germline (reference sequence). The V end lost 2 bases, the J end lost 4 bases, and 6 bases lay between the germline ends. CDR3 nucleotides: TGTGCCAGCAGTTTAAACAGGTACAATGAGCAGTTCTTC. Translating gives CASSLNRYNEQFF.